This TCR beta chain was recovered during a study of beta chain features in type 1 diabetes. Across the study: Healthy donors and patients had similar age, gender and cell yields. Study-wide findings and caveats: Researchers report that Type 1 diabetes patients had moderately but significantly shorter TCRB CDR3s across all four CD4+ subsets. More deletions and fewer insertions at VDJ junctions were seen in type 1 diabetes patients. cDNA-based sequencing might over-represent cells highly expressing TCR.

The authors reverse transcribed all of the isolated RNA, so sequencing captured expressed TCRB transcripts. Profiled with immunoSEQ multiplex PCR; TCRdb holds only in-frame clones, not every one. The sample contains nearly 350,000 clones, 6.5% to 10% of which appear only once. The table lists this clone with a few counts. Its antigen is unidentified. This CDR3 is 15 amino acids long. Trimming took off 0 bases at V and 5 bases at J, with 13 bases between the two ends. Source material: central memory CD4+ T cells from blood. The TCR sequence derives from a woman under 30 in good health. The chain couples TRBV23-1 to TRBJ2-5; D is unresolved. TRBV23-1 is an ORF, with its function uncertain. The CDR3 spells CASSQSCIPRETQYF. CDR3 bases: TGCGCCAGCAGTCAATCCTGCATACCTAGGGAGACCCAGTACTTC.